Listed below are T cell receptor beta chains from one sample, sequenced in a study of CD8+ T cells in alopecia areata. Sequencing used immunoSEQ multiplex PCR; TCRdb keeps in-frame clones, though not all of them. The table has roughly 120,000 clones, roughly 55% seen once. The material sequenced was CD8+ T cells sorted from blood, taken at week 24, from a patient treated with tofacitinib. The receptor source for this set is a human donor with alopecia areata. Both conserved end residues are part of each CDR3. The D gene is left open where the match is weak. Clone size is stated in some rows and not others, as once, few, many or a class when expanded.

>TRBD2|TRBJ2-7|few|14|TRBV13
CASSSEGTMYEQYF
TGTGCCAGCAGCTCAGAAGGGACTATGTACGAGCAGTACTTC
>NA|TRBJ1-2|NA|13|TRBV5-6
CASSFQEAYGYTF
TGTGCCAGCAGCTTCCAGGAGGCCTATGGCTACACCTTC
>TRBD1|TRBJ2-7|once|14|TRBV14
CASSQTGQGYEQYF
TGTGCCAGCAGCCAGACCGGACAGGGCTACGAGCAGTACTTC
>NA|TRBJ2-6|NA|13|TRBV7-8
CASSFSGANVLTF
TGTGCCAGCAGCTTCTCTGGGGCCAACGTCCTGACTTTC
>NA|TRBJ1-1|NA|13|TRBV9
CASSAAVEGEAFF
TGTGCCAGCAGCGCAGCCGTGGAGGGCGAAGCTTTCTTT
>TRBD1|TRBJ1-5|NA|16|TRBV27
CASSLSGRGQDQPQHF
TGTGCCAGCAGTTTATCGGGCAGGGGGCAGGATCAGCCCCAGCATTTT
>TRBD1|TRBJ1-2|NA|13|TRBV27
CASSPTGGYGYTF
TGTGCCAGCAGTCCGACAGGGGGCTATGGCTACACCTTC
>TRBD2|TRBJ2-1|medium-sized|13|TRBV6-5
CASRPTSGAEQFF
TGTGCCAGCAGGCCGACTAGCGGGGCTGAGCAGTTCTTC
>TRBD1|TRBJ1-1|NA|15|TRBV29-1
CSVVGTAEGGTEAFF
TGCAGCGTTGTGGGGACAGCTGAGGGGGGGACTGAAGCTTTCTTT
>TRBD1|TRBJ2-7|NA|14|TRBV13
CASSLQDRVYEQYF
TGTGCCAGCAGCTTACAGGACAGGGTCTACGAGCAGTACTTC
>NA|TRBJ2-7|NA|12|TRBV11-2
CASSLDSYEQYF
TGTGCCAGCAGCTTAGACTCCTACGAGCAGTACTTC
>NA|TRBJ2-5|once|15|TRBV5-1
CASAHRGRVGETQYF
TGCGCCAGCGCGCATAGGGGACGGGTAGGAGAGACCCAGTACTTC
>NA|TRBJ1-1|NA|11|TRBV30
CAWRRETEAFF
TGTGCCTGGAGGAGGGAGACTGAAGCTTTCTTT
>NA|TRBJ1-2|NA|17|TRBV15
CATSDRGGIPANYGYTF
TGTGCCACCAGCGACCGGGGGGGGATTCCGGCTAACTATGGCTACACCTTC
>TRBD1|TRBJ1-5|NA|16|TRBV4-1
CASSQIWDSRNQPQHF
TGCGCCAGCAGCCAAATCTGGGACAGCAGAAATCAGCCCCAGCATTTT
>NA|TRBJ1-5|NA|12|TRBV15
CATSSLNQPQHF
TGTGCCACCAGCAGCTTGAATCAGCCCCAGCATTTT
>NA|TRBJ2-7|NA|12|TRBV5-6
CASAQRPDEQYF
TGTGCCAGCGCCCAGCGGCCCGACGAGCAGTACTTC
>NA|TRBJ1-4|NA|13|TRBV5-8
CASSLGPIEKLFF
TGTGCCAGCAGCTTGGGACCGATTGAAAAACTGTTTTTT
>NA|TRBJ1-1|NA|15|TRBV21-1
CASSKALRQNTEAFF
TGTGCCAGCAGCAAAGCGCTACGGCAGAACACTGAAGCTTTCTTT
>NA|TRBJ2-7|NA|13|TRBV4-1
CASSLRDSYEQYF
TGCGCCAGCAGCCTACGGGACTCCTACGAGCAGTACTTC
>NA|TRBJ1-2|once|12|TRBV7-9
CASIGSAYGYTF
TGTGCCAGCATAGGCAGCGCCTATGGCTACACCTTC
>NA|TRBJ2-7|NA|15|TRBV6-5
CASSFEGDNSYEQYF
TGTGCCAGCAGCTTCGAGGGGGACAACTCCTACGAGCAGTACTTC
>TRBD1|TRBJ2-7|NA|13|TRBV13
CASSRDSSYEQYF
TGTGCCAGCAGCCGGGACAGCTCCTACGAGCAGTACTTC
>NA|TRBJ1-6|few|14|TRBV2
CASRDGGRSSPLHF
TGTGCCAGCAGAGATGGCGGCCGATCTTCACCCCTCCACTTT
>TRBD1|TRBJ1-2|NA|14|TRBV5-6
CASSPGQFDYGYTF
TGTGCCAGCAGCCCGGGACAGTTCGACTATGGCTACACCTTC
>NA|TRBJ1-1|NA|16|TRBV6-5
CASSYSLARGNTEAFF
TGTGCCAGCAGTTACTCACTCGCCAGGGGGAACACTGAAGCTTTCTTT
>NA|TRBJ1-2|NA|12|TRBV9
CASRTGGYGYTF
TGTGCCAGCAGAACGGGGGGTTATGGCTACACCTTC
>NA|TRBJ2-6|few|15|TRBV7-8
CASSLWTGGANVLTF
TGTGCCAGCAGCCTTTGGACTGGAGGGGCCAACGTCCTGACTTTC
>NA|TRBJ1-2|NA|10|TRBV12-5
CASGQGSYTF
TGTGCTAGTGGTCAGGGGAGCTACACCTTC
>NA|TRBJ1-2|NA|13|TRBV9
CASSVGGGGGYTF
TGTGCCAGCAGCGTAGGAGGGGGAGGCGGCTACACCTTC
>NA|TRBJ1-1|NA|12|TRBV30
CAWSVLEAEAFF
TGTGCCTGGAGTGTACTGGAGGCTGAAGCTTTCTTT
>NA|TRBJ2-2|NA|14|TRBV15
CATGGESNTGELFF
TGTGCCACCGGTGGGGAATCGAACACCGGGGAGCTGTTTTTT
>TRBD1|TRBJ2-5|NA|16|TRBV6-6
CASSYSMGDRGETQYF
TGTGCCAGCAGTTACTCGATGGGGGACAGGGGTGAGACCCAGTACTTC
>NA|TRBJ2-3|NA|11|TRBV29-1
CSVTSTDTQYF
TGCAGCGTAACTTCCACAGATACGCAGTATTTT
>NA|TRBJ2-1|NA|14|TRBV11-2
CASSLTARENEQFF
TGTGCCAGCAGCTTAACAGCTAGGGAGAATGAGCAGTTCTTC
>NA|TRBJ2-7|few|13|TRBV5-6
CASSPGLSYEQYF
TGTGCCAGCAGCCCTGGACTCTCCTACGAGCAGTACTTC
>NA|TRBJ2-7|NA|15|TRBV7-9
CASSSPEQGGYEQYF
TGTGCCAGCAGCTCCCCCGAGCAGGGAGGTTACGAGCAGTACTTC
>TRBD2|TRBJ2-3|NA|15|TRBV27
CASSPLAGATDTQYF
TGTGCCAGCAGCCCCCTAGCGGGCGCCACAGATACGCAGTATTTT
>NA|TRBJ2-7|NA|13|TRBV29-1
CSVEDGSSYEQYF
TGCAGCGTTGAAGACGGATCCTCCTACGAGCAGTACTTC
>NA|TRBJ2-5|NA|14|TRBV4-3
CASSRGTGGETQYF
TGCGCCAGCAGCCGCGGGACTGGAGGGGAGACCCAGTACTTC
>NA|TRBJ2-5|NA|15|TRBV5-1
CASSRFSTPQETQYF
TGCGCCAGCAGCCGTTTCTCGACGCCCCAAGAGACCCAGTACTTC
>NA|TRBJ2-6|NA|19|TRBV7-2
CASSQLWQATFSGANVLTF
TGTGCCAGCAGCCAGCTCTGGCAGGCTACATTCTCTGGGGCCAACGTCCTGACTTTC
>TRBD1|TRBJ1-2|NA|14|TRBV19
CASKLDRDSYGYTF
TGTGCCAGTAAACTTGACAGGGACTCCTATGGCTACACCTTC
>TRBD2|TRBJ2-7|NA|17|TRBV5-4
CASSLGTSGGSAYEQYF
TGTGCCAGCAGCCTTGGGACTAGCGGGGGCTCTGCCTACGAGCAGTACTTC
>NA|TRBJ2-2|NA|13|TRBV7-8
CASPPTNTGELFF
TGTGCCAGCCCCCCCACGAACACCGGGGAGCTGTTTTTT
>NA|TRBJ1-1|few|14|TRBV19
CASSPWTTFTEAFF
TGTGCCAGTAGTCCCTGGACTACCTTCACTGAAGCTTTCTTT
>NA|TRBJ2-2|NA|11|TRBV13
CASGSGSELFF
TGTGCCAGCGGGAGCGGCTCGGAGCTGTTTTTT
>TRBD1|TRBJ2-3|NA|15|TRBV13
CASSPRDRFTDTQYF
TGTGCCAGCAGCCCCCGGGACAGATTCACAGATACGCAGTATTTT
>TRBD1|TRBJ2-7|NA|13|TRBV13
CASSSGQGYEQYF
TGTGCCAGCAGCTCCGGACAGGGCTACGAGCAGTACTTC
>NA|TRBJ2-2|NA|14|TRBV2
CASSATENTGELFF
TGTGCCAGCAGTGCGACAGAGAACACCGGGGAGCTGTTTTTT
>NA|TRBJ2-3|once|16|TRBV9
CASSVAGISSTDTQYF
TGTGCCAGCAGCGTAGCTGGGATTTCTAGCACAGATACGCAGTATTTT
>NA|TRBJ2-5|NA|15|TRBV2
CASSEGVEPQETQYF
TGTGCCAGCAGTGAGGGGGTGGAACCCCAAGAGACCCAGTACTTC
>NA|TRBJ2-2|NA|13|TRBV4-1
CASSSKRTGELFF
TGCGCCAGCAGTAGCAAGCGCACCGGGGAGCTGTTTTTT
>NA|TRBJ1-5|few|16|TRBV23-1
CASSQRTFPINQPQHF
TGCGCCAGCAGTCAGCGGACTTTTCCCATCAATCAGCCCCAGCATTTT
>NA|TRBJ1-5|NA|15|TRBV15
CATSRANMNGQPQHF
TGTGCCACCAGCAGAGCTAATATGAACGGGCAGCCCCAGCATTTT
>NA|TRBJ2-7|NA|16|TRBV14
CASSQEDPGRPYEQYF
TGTGCCAGCAGCCAGGAAGACCCGGGGAGACCCTACGAGCAGTACTTC
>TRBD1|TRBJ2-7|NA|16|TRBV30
CAWSDPPGQGSYEQYF
TGTGCCTGGAGTGATCCCCCGGGACAGGGTTCCTACGAGCAGTACTTC